This T cell receptor beta chain is drawn from a study of cytomegalovirus exposure and HLA in healthy donors. In the PCR, 60 Vbeta and 13 Jbeta primers were used. Generated by immunoSEQ multiplex PCR, the TCRdb table keeps only in-frame clones and is missing some. The top ten clones hold 2% to 2.5% of a sample with about 170,000 clones, around 85% of them seen once. The CDR3 is made up of 15 amino acids. V was pared by 3 bases and J by 4 bases, with 13 bases between. Germline lookup yields CDR1 MNHNS and CDR2 SASEGT. The rearrangement joins TRBV6-1 to TRBJ2-1, with D possibly TRBD2 on 6 matching bases. Sequenced input: PBMCs. This TCR came from a male donor in good health and CMV-seronegative. The CDR3 sequence: CASSEGTAGYNEQFF. The DNA of the CDR3 is TGTGCCAGCAGTGAGGGCACGGCGGGGTACAATGAGCAGTTCTTC.